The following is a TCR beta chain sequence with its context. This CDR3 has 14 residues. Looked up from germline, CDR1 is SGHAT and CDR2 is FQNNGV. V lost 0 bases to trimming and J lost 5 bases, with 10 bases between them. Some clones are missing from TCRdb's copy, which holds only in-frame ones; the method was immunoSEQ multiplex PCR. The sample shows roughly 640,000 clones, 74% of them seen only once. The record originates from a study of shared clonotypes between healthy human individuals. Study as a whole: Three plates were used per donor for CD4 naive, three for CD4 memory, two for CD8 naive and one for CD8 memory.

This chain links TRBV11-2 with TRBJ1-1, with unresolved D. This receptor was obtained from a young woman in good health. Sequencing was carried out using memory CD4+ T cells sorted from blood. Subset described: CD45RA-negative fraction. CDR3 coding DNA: TGTGCCAGCAGCTTAGAACGGGGTGGGACTGAAGCTTTCTTT. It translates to CASSLERGGTEAFF.